This T cell receptor (beta chain) is from a study of cytomegalovirus exposure and HLA in healthy donors. Findings of the study overall: Reportedly, cytomegalovirus status was diagnosed with high sensitivity and specificity. Whilst most TCR sequences proved rare, a subset of public TCRs occurred across many donors.

Produced via immunoSEQ multiplex PCR; TCRdb's table is partial and in-frame only. This table has over 100,000 clones, around nine tenths appearing once. On this clone itself: As yet, its antigen is unknown.

This CDR3 spans 13 amino acids. V was pared by 7 bases and J by 5 bases, with 15 bases between. The germline CDR1 and CDR2 sequences are LNHDA and SQIVND (reference sequence). Source material: PBMCs. The receptor's source is a young woman in good health and CMV-seropositive. The chain is built from TRBV19 and TRBJ2-7; perhaps TRBD2 as D (6 bases). The DNA of the CDR3 is TGTGCCAGTACCGGGCTCGGGGGAAACGAGCAGTACTTC. It is translated as CASTGLGGNEQYF.